These 18 T cell receptor beta chains share one sample of origin, sequenced in a study of cytomegalovirus exposure and HLA in healthy donors. The PCR employed 60 Vbeta primers together with 13 Jbeta primers. TCRdb's copy holds only in-frame clones and misses some; the assay was immunoSEQ multiplex PCR. The sample lists about 52,000 clones, around 52% seen once, with 10% to 15% in the top ten. Sequenced sample: PBMCs. The receptors stem from a human donor in good health.

This clone was picked up a small number of times. The chain employs TRBV30 and TRBJ1-4; D is unresolved. The germline gives CDR1 GTSNPN, CDR2 SVGIG (reference sequence). Trimming shortened V by 0 bases and J by 5 bases, and 13 bases separated the two germline ends. This CDR3 contains 15 residues. The CDR3 loop is CAWSVGAGRNEKLFF. Written as DNA, the CDR3 is TGTGCCTGGAGTGTAGGTGCGGGGAGAAATGAAAAACTGTTTTTT.

Concerning this clone itself: The sample contains more than one DNA sequence encoding this CDR3. Here the CDR3 DNA reads TGTGCCAGTACAGGGTCGGCCGGAAACACCATATATTTT. It yields the protein CASTGSAGNTIYF. The chain employs TRBV6-1 and TRBJ1-3, with a possible D match to TRBD1 (6 bases). The germline V gene has CDR1 MNHNS and CDR2 SASEGT. The CDR3 runs to 13 residues. V shed 9 bases and J shed 4 bases, with 13 bases lying between them.

The V gene is TRBV6-5, the J gene TRBJ1-2; 8 bases are a match to TRBD1. The CDR3 is 15 residues long. Germline V gives CDR1 MNHEY, CDR2 SVGAGI. Trimming took 0 bases from V and 5 from J; bases not matched to a gene: 5. The DNA of the CDR3 is TGTGCCAGCAGTTACTCTGTACAGGGGGTTTATGGCTACACCTTC. Translation: CASSYSVQGVYGYTF.

The chain links TRBV27 to TRBJ1-1, with 7 positions matching TRBD1. The CDR3 loop spans 12 amino acids. Germline CDR1 and CDR2: MNHEY and SMNVEV (reference sequence). The ends lost 5 bases at V and 10 bases at J; junction bases unmatched: 7. In DNA form, the CDR3 reads TGTGCCAGCAGTCGGAAACAGGGGACAGCTTTCTTT. Its protein product is CASSRKQGTAFF.

This clone has just a few counts. The CDR3 protein is CASSPPRTASDTQYF. The CDR3 DNA reads TGTGCCAGCTCACCGCCTCGGACAGCCTCAGATACGCAGTATTTT. J is TRBJ2-3 and V is TRBV18, with D possibly being TRBD1 (6 bases). There are 15 residues in the CDR3. Germline V lookup: CDR1 KGHSH, CDR2 LQKENI. V lost 3 bases and J 4 bases, leaving 14 bases between the germline ends. Drawing the rest from reference TRBV18 and TRBJ2-3, the complete variable domain is NAGVMQNPRHLVRRRGQEARLRCSPMKGHSHVYWYRQLPEEGLKFMVYLQKENIIDESGMPKERFSAEFPKEGPSILRIQQVVRGDSAAYFCASSPPRTASDTQYFGPGTRLTVL.

This clone has a handful of counts. This sequence joins TRBV11-1 and TRBJ2-7, with 7 bases matching TRBD1. There are 13 residues in the CDR3. Germline V CDR1 and CDR2: SGHAT, FQDESV (reference sequence). J was trimmed by 1 base and V by 3 bases; bases with no gene match: 0. The CDR3 DNA reads as TGTGCCAGCAGCTTGGGACAGTCCTACGAGCAGTACTTC. It encodes CASSLGQSYEQYF.

This chain uses TRBV19 with TRBJ2-5, with D unresolved. Germline V gives CDR1 LNHDA, CDR2 SQIVND (reference sequence). The V end was cut by 0 bases, the J end by 5 bases, with 4 bases between. The CDR3 contains 12 residues. The CDR3 here is CASSIDGETQYF. The CDR3 DNA reads TGTGCCAGTAGTATAGATGGCGAGACCCAGTACTTC.

This chain links TRBV5-4 with TRBJ1-2; a weak D match, TRBD1 (6 bases). Deletions cut 2 bases from V and 7 bases from J, with 18 bases between. The CDR3 sequence is 15 residues long. Germline CDR1 is SGHNT and CDR2 is YYREEE (reference sequence). The CDR3 loop reads CASSFLQGSRGGYTF. CDR3 DNA sequence: TGTGCCAGCAGCTTCCTACAGGGATCCCGGGGTGGCTACACCTTC.

The gene calls are TRBV2 and TRBJ2-2, with D perhaps TRBD1 (5 bases). This CDR3 comprises 14 residues. Trimming stripped 1 base from V and 7 bases from J, with 10 bases between. Germline V lookup: CDR1 SNHLY, CDR2 FYNNEI. CDR3 sequence (DNA): TGTGCCAGCAGTGAAGTGCAGGGCGGCGGGGAGCTGTTTTTT. Translating it yields CASSEVQGGGELFF.

The chain employs TRBV7-2 and TRBJ2-2, with 7 bases identical to TRBD2. The length of the CDR3 is 16 residues. V lost 2 bases to trimming and J lost 4 bases; unmatched junction nucleotides: 7. Germline values: CDR1 SGHTA, CDR2 FQGNSA. The CDR3 DNA reads TGTGCCAGCAGCTTAAGGTCGGGAGGTAGCACCGGGGAGCTGTTTTTT. Amino acid sequence: CASSLRSGGSTGELFF.

The V and J genes are TRBV19 and TRBJ1-2, with 7 bases fitting TRBD1. Looked up from germline, CDR1 is LNHDA and CDR2 is SQIVND (reference sequence). The V gene end was trimmed by 7 bases and the J gene end by 2 bases; junction bases not matched to a gene: 7. This CDR3 region has 14 residues. DNA of the CDR3: TGTGCCAGTAAAACCGGGACAGCCAACTATGGCTACACCTTC. This encodes CASKTGTANYGYTF.

As to this clone: One end of the junction varies from germline; a read error may be responsible. The CDR3 loop is CASSQVTGSYGYPF. DNA of the CDR3: TGCGCCAGCAGCCAAGTTACAGGGAGCTATGGCTACCCCTTC. V is TRBV4-1 and J is TRBJ1-2; D may be TRBD1 (6 bases). CDR1 is MGHRA, CDR2 YSYEKL, per germline. The CDR3 sequence is 14 residues long.

Concerning this clone: A read error may account for a junction end that differs from germline. The same CDR3 arises from other DNA sequences in this sample as well. J is TRBJ1-1 and V is TRBV4-2; TRBD1 might be the D (6 bases). From germline, CDR1 is LGHNA and CDR2 YNFKEQ. This CDR3 contains 12 residues. The CDR3 loop reads CASSPTGYEAFF. The DNA of the CDR3 is TGTGCCAGCAGCCCCACAGGGTATGAAGCCTTCTTT.

This clone is medium-sized within its sample. V and J are TRBV6-1 and TRBJ1-2; 8 bases fit TRBD1. From germline, CDR1 is MNHNS and CDR2 SASEGT. V dropped 8 bases and J dropped 4; count of bases not matched to a gene: 6. This CDR3 spans 13 amino acids. As DNA, the CDR3 is TGTGCCAGCGGCCGGACAGGGCTCTATGGCTACACCTTC. It is translated as CASGRTGLYGYTF.

This clone was picked up one time. This chain uses TRBV9 with TRBJ2-5, with 8 bases that match TRBD1. CDR3 length equals 16 residues. Germline CDR1 reads SGDLS; CDR2 reads YYNGEE. V was pared by 3 bases and J by 0 bases, with 7 bases of the junction left unmatched. CDR3 residues: CASSADRDLYQETQYF. The CDR3 bases are TGTGCCAGCAGCGCGGACAGGGACCTGTACCAAGAGACCCAGTACTTC.

This clone came up a few times. V and J are TRBV5-1 and TRBJ2-2, with 8 nucleotides matching TRBD2. Germline values: CDR1 SGHRS, CDR2 YFSETQ. The ends lost 1 base at V and 6 bases at J; junction bases unmatched: 11. There are 17 residues in the CDR3. CDR3: CASSLNMGLGTPGELFF. DNA of the CDR3: TGCGCCAGCAGCTTGAATATGGGACTAGGGACCCCCGGGGAGCTGTTTTTT. Based on the CDR3 plus reference TRBV5-1 and TRBJ2-2, the full variable domain is KAGVTQTPRYLIKTRGQQVTLSCSPISGHRSVSWYQQTPGQGLQFLFEYFSETQRNKGNFPGRFSGRQFSNSRSEMNVSTLELGDSALYLCASSLNMGLGTPGELFFGEGSRLTVL.

The chain is built from TRBV30 and TRBJ1-6; D may be TRBD1 (5 bases). This CDR3 contains 15 residues. Trimming removed 3 bases at V and 8 bases at J, with 17 bases between. In germline, CDR1 is GTSNPN, CDR2 SVGIG (reference sequence). Written as DNA, the CDR3 is TGTGCCTGGAGCCTCTTCGACAGTAGGGATTCACCCCTCCACTTT. It is translated as CAWSLFDSRDSPLHF.

This CDR3 is CASSVSVSSNTGELFF. In nucleotides, the CDR3 is TGTGCCAGCAGCGTAAGCGTCAGTTCGAACACCGGGGAGCTGTTTTTT. This rearrangement joins TRBV9 to TRBJ2-2; the D is unclear. V was shortened by 1 base and J by 0 bases, with 10 bases between the two germline ends. The germline gives CDR1 SGDLS, CDR2 YYNGEE. The CDR3 consists of 16 residues.